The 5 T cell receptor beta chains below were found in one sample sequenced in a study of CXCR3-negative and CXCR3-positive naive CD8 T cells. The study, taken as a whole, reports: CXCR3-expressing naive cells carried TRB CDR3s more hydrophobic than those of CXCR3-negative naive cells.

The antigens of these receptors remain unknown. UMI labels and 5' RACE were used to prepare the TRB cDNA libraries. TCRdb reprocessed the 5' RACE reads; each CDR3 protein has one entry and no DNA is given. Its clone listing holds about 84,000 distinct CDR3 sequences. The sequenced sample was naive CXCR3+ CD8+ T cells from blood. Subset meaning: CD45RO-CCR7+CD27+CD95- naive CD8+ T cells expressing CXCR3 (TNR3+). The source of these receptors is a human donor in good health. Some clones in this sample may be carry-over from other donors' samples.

Here the CDR3 reads CASSPGQVFTEAFF. V and J are TRBV4-1 and TRBJ1-1; the TRBD1 assignment by TCRdb is unverifiable without DNA. The germline V gene encodes CDR1 MGHRA and CDR2 YSYEKL. This CDR3 is 14 amino acids long.

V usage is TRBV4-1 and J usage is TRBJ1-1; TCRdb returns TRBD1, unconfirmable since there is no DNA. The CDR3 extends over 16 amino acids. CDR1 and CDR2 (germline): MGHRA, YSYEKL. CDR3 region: CASSQAFRDRNTEAFF.

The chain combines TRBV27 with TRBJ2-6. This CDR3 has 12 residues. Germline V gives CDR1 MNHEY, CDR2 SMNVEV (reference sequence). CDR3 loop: CASTSGANVLTF.

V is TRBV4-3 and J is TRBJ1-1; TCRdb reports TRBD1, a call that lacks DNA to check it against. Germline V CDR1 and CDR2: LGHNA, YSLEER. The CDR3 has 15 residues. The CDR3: CASSRTGTANTEAFF.

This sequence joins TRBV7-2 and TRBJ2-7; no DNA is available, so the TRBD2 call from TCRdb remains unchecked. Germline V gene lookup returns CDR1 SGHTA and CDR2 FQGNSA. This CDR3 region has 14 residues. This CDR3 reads CASSSWGVGYEQYF.